This T cell receptor (beta chain) was sequenced during a study of blood T cells in healthy people across ages. Total RNA, at least 5.5 micrograms per sample, came from PBMCs. A second about 7 to 11 cycle PCR used barcoded and J-beta primers. No fewer than 3 million CDR3-containing paired-end reads came from each sample. TCRdb fed the 5' RACE reads into MiXCR, producing one record per CDR3 protein. This table holds about 1.5 million distinct CDR3 sequences, roughly 43% found once. Germline CDR1 SGHAT, CDR2 FQNNGV. V gave up 0 bases and J gave up 2 bases, with 11 bases separating them. The CDR3 is made up of 16 amino acids. General study findings and limits: Diversity estimates drawn from one million T cells were deemed underestimates.

As concerns this clonotype: The target antigen is unknown.

This clonotype was sampled from a woman aged 18-29 years in good health. The sequenced sample was blood. This sequence joins TRBV11-2 and TRBJ2-1; D perhaps matches TRBD1 (5 bases). CDR3 sequence reads: CASSLDRGTTYNEQFF. DNA of the CDR3: TGTGCCAGCAGCTTAGATAGGGGTACCACCTACAATGAGCAGTTCTTC.